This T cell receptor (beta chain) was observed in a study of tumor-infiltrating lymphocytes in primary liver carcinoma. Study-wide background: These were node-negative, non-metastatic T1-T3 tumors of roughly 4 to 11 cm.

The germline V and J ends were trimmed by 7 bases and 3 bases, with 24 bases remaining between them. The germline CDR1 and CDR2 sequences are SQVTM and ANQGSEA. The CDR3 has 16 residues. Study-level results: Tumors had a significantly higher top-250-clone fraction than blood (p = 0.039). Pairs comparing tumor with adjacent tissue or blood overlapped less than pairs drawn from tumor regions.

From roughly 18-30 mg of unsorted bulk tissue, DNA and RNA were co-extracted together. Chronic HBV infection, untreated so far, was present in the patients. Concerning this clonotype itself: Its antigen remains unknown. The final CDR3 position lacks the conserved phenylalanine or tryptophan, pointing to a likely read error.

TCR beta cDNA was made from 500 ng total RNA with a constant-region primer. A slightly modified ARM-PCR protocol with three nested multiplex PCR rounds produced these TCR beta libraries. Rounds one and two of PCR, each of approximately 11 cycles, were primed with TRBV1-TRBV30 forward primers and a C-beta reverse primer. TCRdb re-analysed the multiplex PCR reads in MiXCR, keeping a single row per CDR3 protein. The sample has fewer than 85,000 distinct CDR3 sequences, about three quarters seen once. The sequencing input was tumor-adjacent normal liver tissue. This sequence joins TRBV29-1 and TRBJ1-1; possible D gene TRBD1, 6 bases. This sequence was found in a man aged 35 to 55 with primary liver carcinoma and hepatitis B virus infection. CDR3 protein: CSGIGGSGDIHTEAFL. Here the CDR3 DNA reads TGCAGCGGGATAGGTGGGTCAGGGGACATACACACTGAAGCTTTCCTT.